This TCR beta chain stems from a study of blood T cell repertoires in COVID-19. Overall study context: Specimens from acute and convalescent COVID-19 originated in the United States, Italy and Spain. T cells, B-cell-depleted T cells, or PBMCs supplied cDNA or gDNA.

Produced via immunoSEQ multiplex PCR; TCRdb's table is partial and in-frame only. The sample lists just under 35,000 clones, more than 85% occurring once. The receptor comes from a man aged 55 to 69 with active or convalescent COVID-19. Sequenced material: peripheral blood.

In DNA, the CDR3 is TGCAGCGTGGGGAACGGCAGGGGGCGAGAAGGCTACACCTTC. Residues: CSVGNGRGREGYTF. The chain carries TRBV29-1 and TRBJ1-2; 8 bases align to TRBD1. This CDR3 is built from 14 residues. The germline CDR1 and CDR2 sequences are SQVTM and ANQGSEA. Trimming took 6 bases from V and 8 from J; bases not matched to a gene: 14.